This entry concerns a single T cell receptor (beta chain). Antigen unknown. Trimming cost V 4 bases and J 0 bases; bases outside gene matches: 4. Per germline, CDR1 SGHTA and CDR2 FQGTGA. The CDR3 is 17 residues long. Primers used in a second PCR of about 6 to 11 cycles were a sample-barcoded 5' primer and a J-beta primer mix. Every cDNA molecule bore a tag from a template-switch adaptor containing 12 random nucleotides. MiXCR was run by TCRdb on the 5' RACE reads, yielding one entry per CDR3 protein. The data show 750,000 or so distinct CDR3 sequences, with 25% seen just once and roughly a tenth held by the top ten. This sample was included in a study of blood T cells in healthy people across ages. Study outcomes and limitations: Naive and antigen-experienced cells could not be conclusively compared, given unsorted PBMCs.

The data were also submitted as part of a second study, on T cells of mothers and their children. That paper states: Samples were obtained from a few healthy Caucasian mothers and their six children.

The chain employs TRBV7-3 and TRBJ2-3; 13 nucleotides agree with TRBD2. The specimen sequenced was blood. This receptor was taken from a boy between 10 and 17 years old in good health. The CDR3 DNA reads as TGTGCCAGCAGCTCAGGACTAGCGGGGGTTAGCACAGATACGCAGTATTTT. Translation: CASSSGLAGVSTDTQYF.